The text below deals with one T cell receptor beta chain. Authors' analysis steps: Reference gene primer amplification gave estimated nucleated cell counts. Sequencing used immunoSEQ multiplex PCR; TCRdb keeps in-frame clones, though not all of them. The V and J calls and clone size are taken from that table; D and trimming were inferred from the DNA. This sample has 130,000 to 150,000 clones, with 84% found just once. The data belong to a study of blood T cell repertoires in COVID-19. In the study overall: Whether acute or convalescent, the COVID-19 samples came from the United States, Italy and Spain.

Unmatched junction bases numbered 5, after V lost 4 bases and J lost 1 base. Germline V gene lookup returns CDR1 SGHVS and CDR2 FNYEAQ. The length of the CDR3 is 17 residues. The material sequenced was peripheral blood. The chain couples TRBV7-6 to TRBJ2-6, with 9 positions matching TRBD1. This TCR came from a human donor in a cohort sampled during active COVID-19. CDR3: CASSSRTGASGANVLTF. As DNA, the CDR3 is TGTGCCAGCAGCTCCAGGACAGGGGCGTCTGGGGCCAACGTCCTGACTTTC.